The source of this T cell receptor beta chain is a study of shared T cell receptors in the human thymus. The CDR3 sequence is 20 residues long. V trimming: 1 base; J trimming: 0 bases; junction bases outside the gene matches: 7. Germline V gene data show CDR1 as LNHNV and CDR2 as YYDKDF (reference sequence). Data came from immunoSEQ multiplex PCR; TCRdb stores just in-frame clones and leaves some out. The repertoire consists of some 760,000 clones, with 75% to 90% occurring once and the leading ten covering around 0.01%. Another study also made use of these data, one on human thymus T cells. That publication notes: Healthy Finnish infants undergoing corrective surgery for congenital heart defects provided the donor material. Thymic resections from corrective heart surgery supplied the tissue. Repertoires sampled from thymus and blood appeared biased in V and J gene usage. There were highly overlapping thymic repertoires among unrelated individuals, as related research reported.

Sequencing was carried out using thymocytes. The sequence came from a girl less than two years old with a congenital heart defect. This sequence joins TRBV15 and TRBJ2-1, with TRBD2 matching 15 bases. The CDR3 spells CATSRVGTSGGSGSYNEQFF. The CDR3 coding sequence is TGTGCCACCAGCAGAGTTGGGACTAGCGGGGGGTCCGGCTCCTACAATGAGCAGTTCTTC.